The clone carrying this TCR beta chain was recorded many times. Its antigen is unknown. One junction end disagrees with the germline gene, perhaps due to a read error. The sample is drawn from a study of regulatory T cells in long-lasting Graves disease. Time point noted: newly diagnosed GD, antithyroid drugs for less than 3 months. Preparation of the TCR library used RNA extracted from PBMCs. Germline V lookup: CDR1 MGHRA, CDR2 YSYEKL. CDR3 length: 13 residues. Findings and caveats of the study: Researchers examined only peripheral blood and not thyroid tissue.

iRepertoire HTBI primers and Arm-PCR of CDR3 regions built TCR beta libraries. MiXCR, applied by TCRdb to the multiplex PCR reads, yields one record per CDR3 protein. The sample lists over 350,000 distinct CDR3 sequences, around 13% occurring once. The same specimen was also included in a second study, on T cells in Graves' hyperthyroidism and ophthalmopathy. This second study says: First-round RT-PCR of the TCR CDR3 relied on the HTBI primer set.

The sequence derives from a woman in her forties or fifties with Graves disease. The material sequenced was peripheral blood mononuclear cells (PBMCs), taken at new diagnosis, from a patient treated with antithyroid drugs. The gene calls are TRBV4-1 and TRBJ2-1, with D unclear. In nucleotides, the CDR3 is TGTGCCAGCAGCCAAGAATGGGTGAATGAGCAGTTCTTC. Protein: CASSQEWVNEQFF.